Presented here are 29 T cell receptor beta chains from one specimen sequenced in a study of blood T cells in healthy people across ages. With a J-beta primer mix and a sample-barcoded 5' primer, a second PCR ran about 6 to 11 cycles. TCRdb processed the 5' RACE reads anew with MiXCR; each CDR3 protein has one entry. The sample consists of 1.5 million to 2 million distinct CDR3 sequences, 28% of them appearing once. Sequencing was done on a sample of blood. Source of these receptors: a woman aged 25-40 years in good health.

This clonotype has just a few counts. V and J are TRBV5-1 and TRBJ1-6, with TRBD1 identical over 9 bases. The CDR3 loop spans 16 amino acids. CDR1 and CDR2 from the germline V gene are SGHRS and YFSETQ. After removal of 4 bases from V and 5 bases from J, the junction contained 7 bases not matched to a gene. The CDR3 DNA reads as TGCGCCAGCAGCGCGGGACAGGGAGTAGATAATTCACCCCTCCACTTT. Encoded protein: CASSAGQGVDNSPLHF.

This clonotype was counted many times. V and J are TRBV4-1 and TRBJ2-7; D possibly corresponds to TRBD1 (6 bases). The length of the CDR3 is 13 residues. Germline CDR1 is MGHRA and CDR2 is YSYEKL. V was pared by 0 bases and J by 11 bases, with 14 bases between. Here the CDR3 reads CASSQETRTEEYF. The CDR3 nucleotides read TGCGCCAGCAGCCAAGAGACCCGGACAGAGGAGTACTTC.

This chain joins TRBV9 and TRBJ1-2; a weak D match, TRBD1 (5 bases). Trimming left V 4 bases short and J 8 bases short, with 24 bases between. Germline loops: CDR1 SGDLS, CDR2 YYNGEE. CDR3 length: 16 amino acids. The CDR3 protein is CASSPGAGPALWGYTF. DNA of the CDR3: TGTGCCAGCAGCCCCGGGGCAGGGCCTGCCTTGTGGGGCTACACCTTC.

The chain couples TRBV14 to TRBJ2-1; D tentatively reads TRBD1 or TRBD2 (5 bases each). The CDR3 is 15 residues long. Trimming left V 4 bases short and J 10 bases short, with 20 bases between. From germline, CDR1 is SGHDN and CDR2 FVKESK. The CDR3 spells CASSRLVGGDGEQFF. CDR3 in DNA: TGTGCCAGCAGCCGACTGGTTGGGGGTGATGGGGAGCAGTTCTTC.

This clonotype has a count of ten or more. The chain joins TRBV29-1 to TRBJ2-5; a possible D gene is TRBD2 (7 bases). The CDR3 length is 12 residues. Trimming took off 7 bases at V and 5 bases at J, with 14 bases between the two ends. Germline values: CDR1 SQVTM, CDR2 ANQGSEA. Written as DNA, the CDR3 is TGCAGCGCCGGGGGGCAGGATGAGACCCAGTACTTC. Amino acids: CSAGGQDETQYF.

The chain recombines TRBV5-1 with TRBJ2-7; D might be TRBD2 (7 bases). Germline-derived CDR1 and CDR2 are SGHRS and YFSETQ. V gave up 3 bases and J gave up 1 base, with 14 bases separating them. The CDR3 runs 15 residues. CDR3 sequence reads: CASSWGRGLSYEQYF. The CDR3 DNA follows: TGCGCCAGCAGCTGGGGGCGGGGGTTATCCTACGAGCAGTACTTC.

This clonotype has a single count. The chain recombines TRBV5-6 with TRBJ1-1; 7 bases fit TRBD1. V shed 3 bases, J shed 1 base, and the junction held 6 bases outside the gene matches. The CDR3 totals 15 residues. The germline CDR1 and CDR2 sequences are SGHDT and YYEEEE. CDR3 bases: TGTGCCAGCAGCTATTGGGACAGTCAGAACACTGAAGCTTTCTTT. This codes for CASSYWDSQNTEAFF.

A few counts support this clonotype. The chain is built from TRBV7-9 and TRBJ1-2, with TRBD1 matching over 8 bases. V lost 3 bases and J lost 8; bases outside the gene matches: 11. Germline CDR1 and CDR2: SEHNR and FQNEAQ (reference sequence). The CDR3 consists of 15 residues. The CDR3 sequence: CASSLQGANIEGYTF. The CDR3 DNA is TGTGCCAGCAGCTTGCAGGGGGCGAATATAGAGGGCTACACCTTC. Variable domain in full (rest from reference TRBV7-9 and TRBJ1-2): DTGVSQNPRHKITKRGQNVTFRCDPISEHNRLYWYRQTLGQGPEFLTYFQNEAQLEKSRLLSDRFSAERPKGSFSTLEIQRTEQGDSAMYLCASSLQGANIEGYTFGSGTRLTVV.

This clonotype has only a few counts. The V and J genes are TRBV29-1 and TRBJ1-1; 7 nucleotides agree with TRBD1. This CDR3 is built from 12 residues. The trim removed 5 bases at V and 4 bases at J, leaving 4 bases unmatched. Looked up from germline, CDR1 is SQVTM and CDR2 is ANQGSEA. CDR3 in DNA: TGCAGCGTTTGGGCAGGGGGCACTGAAGCTTTCTTT. This encodes CSVWAGGTEAFF. The variable domain in full, with the rest retrieved from reference TRBV29-1 and TRBJ1-1, is SAVISQKPSRDICQRGTSLTIQCQVDSQVTMMFWYRQQPGQSLTLIATANQGSEATYESGFVIDKFPISRPNLTFSTLTVSNMSPEDSSIYLCSVWAGGTEAFFGQGTRLTVV.

The chain couples TRBV12-3 or TRBV12-4 to TRBJ1-4; possibly TRBD1 for D (5 bases). V was pared by 2 bases and J by 10 bases, with 11 bases between. The CDR3 consists of 13 residues. The CDR3 reads CASSLQGRAKLFF. In DNA, the CDR3 is TGTGCCAGCAGTTTACAGGGCCGGGCAAAACTGTTTTTT.

The V gene is TRBV20-1, the J gene TRBJ1-5, with a tentative D call TRBD1 (5 bases). CDR1 and CDR2 from the germline V gene are DFQATT and SNEGSKA (reference sequence). With 1 base removed from V and 0 bases from J, the gap between germline ends came to 7 bases. This CDR3 is built from 14 residues. CDR3 protein: CSARAGSSNQPQHF. The CDR3 coding sequence is TGCAGTGCTAGAGCAGGGAGTAGCAATCAGCCCCAGCATTTT.

This clonotype was observed a handful of times. CDR3 DNA: TGTGCCAGCAGCCAGGGCGGGGGGGCCTCAGATACGCAGTATTTT. Translating gives CASSQGGGASDTQYF. The chain has TRBV3-1 and TRBJ2-3, with 9 positions matching TRBD2. This CDR3 has 15 amino acids. CDR1 and CDR2 (germline): LGHDT, YNNKEL (reference sequence). The J segment lost 4 bases and the V segment lost 3 bases, leaving 5 bases of the junction unmatched.

This clonotype occurred many times. V gene TRBV12-3 or TRBV12-4 combines with J gene TRBJ2-1; 8 nucleotides align to TRBD2. The CDR3 contains 15 residues. V trimming: 8 bases; J trimming: 8 bases; junction bases outside the gene matches: 14. The CDR3 is CASYTHRGGRDEQFF. CDR3 coding DNA: TGTGCCAGCTACACTCACCGGGGGGGCCGAGATGAGCAGTTCTTC.

V gene TRBV11-2 combines with J gene TRBJ2-1, with 8 positions matching TRBD1. V gave up 2 bases and J gave up 3 bases; unmatched junction bases: 3. Germline CDR1 SGHAT, CDR2 FQNNGV. The CDR3 covers 15 residues. CDR3 residues: CASSLTGGIYNEQFF. CDR3 nucleotides: TGTGCCAGCAGCTTAACAGGGGGGATCTACAATGAGCAGTTCTTC.

Notes on this clonotype: A much larger clone is a single base away; this may be a read error. The chain recombines TRBV7-6 with TRBJ2-1; 10 positions match TRBD2. Unmatched junction bases numbered 16, after V lost 1 base and J lost 13 bases. The CDR3 is 17 amino acids. Germline lookup yields CDR1 SGHVS and CDR2 FNYEAQ. The CDR3 reads CASSLGNLAGGGETQFF. The CDR3 DNA is TGTGCCAGCAGCTTAGGAAACTTAGCGGGAGGCGGAGAGACCCAGTTCTTC.

The chain combines TRBV5-1 with TRBJ2-7, with D maybe TRBD1 (5 bases). With the DNA end fitting TRBJ2-5 better, the J assignment may be wrong. Germline assignment: CDR1 SGHRS and CDR2 YFSETQ. There are 14 residues in the CDR3. The CDR3: CASSLQGGAETQYF. CDR3 nucleotides: TGCGCCAGCAGCTTGCAGGGTGGCGCGGAGACCCAGTACTTC.

The chain joins TRBV20-1 to TRBJ2-5; 7 bases align to TRBD2. J gave up 2 bases and V 3 bases, and 12 bases lay outside the gene matches. The CDR3 spans 16 residues. Germline V gene lookup returns CDR1 DFQATT and CDR2 SNEGSKA (reference sequence). CDR3 in DNA: TGCAGTGCTAGGGGGACCCGGCGGGGGACTCAAGAGACCCAGTACTTC. Its protein is CSARGTRRGTQETQYF.

This clonotype was picked up many times. The chain couples TRBV10-2 to TRBJ2-7; 9 bases are a match to TRBD2. V lost 7 bases, J lost 2 bases, and 6 bases stayed unmatched. Germline V lookup: CDR1 WSHSY, CDR2 SAAADI. The length of the CDR3 is 14 residues. The CDR3 nucleotides read TGCGCCAGCAATGGGCTAGCGGGGACCTACGAGCAGTACTTC. Translated, it gives CASNGLAGTYEQYF.

This clonotype appeared once. The chain combines TRBV20-1 with TRBJ2-7, with TRBD2 identical over 8 bases. V shed 6 bases and J 4 bases; nucleotides not matched to a gene: 8. CDR1 and CDR2 from the germline V gene are DFQATT and SNEGSKA (reference sequence). This CDR3 is built from 13 residues. The DNA for the CDR3 is TGCAGTGCCATGGGACTAGGAAGATACGAGCAGTACTTC. Encoded protein: CSAMGLGRYEQYF.

J is TRBJ2-7 and V is TRBV5-4; possibly TRBD2 for D (6 bases). This CDR3 is built from 15 residues. From germline, CDR1 is SGHNT and CDR2 YYREEE (reference sequence). V was cut by 5 bases and J by 2 bases, with 17 bases left in between. The CDR3 loop is CASSSGVTPTYEQYF. The CDR3, as DNA: TGTGCCAGCAGTTCGGGGGTCACACCAACCTACGAGCAGTACTTC.

The genes are TRBV5-1 and TRBJ2-5; 8 nucleotides agree with TRBD1. The V and J ends lost 4 bases and 7 bases, in that order; junction bases with no gene match: 12. CDR1 is SGHRS and CDR2 is YFSETQ in the germline V gene. This CDR3 spans 15 amino acids. The CDR3 loop is CASSGWTGIEGTQYF. In DNA, the CDR3 is TGCGCCAGCAGCGGATGGACAGGGATTGAGGGGACCCAGTACTTC.

The chain combines TRBV28 with TRBJ1-2; no definite D call. CDR1 MDHEN and CDR2 SYDVKM come from the germline V gene. There are 12 residues in the CDR3. V shed 0 bases and J shed 8 bases, with 7 bases lying between them. Here the CDR3 reads CASSLWGLGYTF. In DNA, the CDR3 is TGTGCCAGCAGTTTATGGGGGTTAGGCTACACCTTC.

The V and J genes are TRBV7-9 and TRBJ2-4, with D perhaps matching TRBD1 (5 bases). The germline V and J ends were trimmed by 4 bases and 0 bases, with 19 bases remaining between them. The CDR3 spans 18 residues. Germline V gene lookup returns CDR1 SEHNR and CDR2 FQNEAQ (reference sequence). The chain's CDR3 is CASSYTATDRLAKNIQYF. CDR3 coding DNA: TGTGCCAGCAGCTATACAGCCACCGACAGACTAGCCAAAAACATTCAGTACTTC.

The chain couples TRBV6-1 to TRBJ1-4, with D perhaps TRBD1 (5 bases). This CDR3 spans 16 amino acids. The germline V gene has CDR1 MNHNS and CDR2 SASEGT. Trimming removed 0 bases from V and 16 bases from J, with 24 bases in between. This CDR3 is CASSEARGRTNEERFF. The CDR3 DNA follows: TGTGCCAGCAGTGAAGCCCGGGGGAGAACTAATGAAGAACGGTTTTTT.

Many counts were recorded for this clonotype. The chain combines TRBV12-3 or TRBV12-4 with TRBJ2-7, with D perhaps TRBD1 or TRBD2 (5 bases each). CDR3 length: 13 amino acids. V lost 2 bases, J lost 7 bases, and 12 bases lay in between. CDR3 coding DNA: TGTGCCAGCAGTTTACAGGGTCGGGGTGAGCAGTACTTC. Protein sequence: CASSLQGRGEQYF.

The chain recombines TRBV5-1 with TRBJ2-1, with TRBD2 matching 9 bases. Per the germline V gene, CDR1 is SGHRS and CDR2 is YFSETQ. The CDR3 runs 14 residues. V was clipped by 5 bases and J by 11 bases; unmatched bases: 11. The CDR3 sequence is CASSSGGGANKQFF. The CDR3 DNA follows: TGCGCCAGCAGTAGTGGCGGGGGGGCGAATAAGCAGTTCTTC.

Many counts were recorded for this clonotype. The chain links TRBV10-3 to TRBJ2-7, with D perhaps TRBD1 or TRBD2 (5 bases each). The CDR3 consists of 13 residues. Trimming left V 9 bases short and J 2 bases short, with 14 bases between. CDR1 is ENHRY and CDR2 is SYGVKD in the germline V gene. In DNA form, the CDR3 reads TGTGCCATACGGGATGGCAGGGCCTACGAGCAGTACTTC. Protein sequence: CAIRDGRAYEQYF.

This rearrangement joins TRBV20-1 to TRBJ1-1, with TRBD1 matching 10 bases. The V segment lost 2 bases and the J segment 6 bases; nucleotides outside the gene matches: 15. Germline CDR1 DFQATT, CDR2 SNEGSKA (reference sequence). The CDR3 is 17 residues long. The CDR3 bases are TGCAGTGCTAGATTTAGGGATCTAGGACAGGGGGGCCCTGAAGCTTTCTTT. Translated: CSARFRDLGQGGPEAFF.

The chain joins TRBV16 to TRBJ1-1, with D perhaps matching TRBD1 (6 bases). Germline CDR1 and CDR2: KGHSY and FQNENV. Trimming pared 2 bases from V and 3 bases from J, leaving 13 bases between. The CDR3 sequence is 15 residues long. CDR3 protein: CASSQGRGPDTEAFF. CDR3 nucleotide sequence: TGTGCCAGCAGCCAAGGGCGGGGGCCGGACACTGAAGCTTTCTTT.